These 20 T cell receptor beta chains were sequenced from one sample in a study of blood T cell repertoires in COVID-19. Profiled with immunoSEQ multiplex PCR; TCRdb holds only in-frame clones, not every one. The data show hundreds of thousands of clones, roughly four fifths seen once. The sample taken for sequencing was peripheral blood. The receptor set was obtained from a woman of 80 years or more with acute or convalescent COVID-19.

V and J are TRBV3-1 (or the pseudogene TRBV3-2) and TRBJ2-1; D gene ambiguous. V lost 1 base and J lost 5, with 12 bases in between. The CDR3 length is 15 residues. Germline V CDR1 and CDR2: LGHDT, YNNKEL (reference sequence). CDR3 coding DNA: TGTGCCAGCAGCCAAGGGTTGGCAGTCGACAATGAGCAGTTCTTC. Translation gives CASSQGLAVDNEQFF.

This clone was counted between two and nine times. This chain uses TRBV5-6 with TRBJ1-6; D gene unclear. Germline values: CDR1 SGHDT, CDR2 YYEEEE. The CDR3 length is 15 residues. Trimming stripped 2 bases from V and 0 bases from J, with 6 bases between. DNA of the CDR3: TGTGCCAGCAGCTTCGAGAGCTCCTATAATTCACCCCTCCACTTT. Translation gives CASSFESSYNSPLHF.

The rearrangement joins TRBV6-2 or TRBV6-3 to TRBJ2-5; D is possibly TRBD2 (5 bases). Germline loops: CDR1 MNHEY, CDR2 SVGEGT. The CDR3 contains 13 residues. V was trimmed by 3 bases and J by 5 bases, leaving 10 bases between them. The CDR3 spells CASSYGRRETQYF. CDR3 nucleotide sequence: TGTGCCAGCAGTTATGGGCGGAGGGAGACCCAGTACTTC.

The chain is built from TRBV7-3 and TRBJ1-3; D gene uncertain. CDR1 is SGHTA and CDR2 is FQGTGA in the germline V gene. CDR3 length: 16 amino acids. V was pared by 5 bases and J by 0 bases, with 14 bases between. CDR3 sequence reads: CASSLGSWGSGNTIYF. DNA of the CDR3: TGTGCCAGCAGCCTCGGGAGTTGGGGCTCTGGAAACACCATATATTTT.

This chain links TRBV18 with TRBJ1-5, with a possible D match to TRBD1 (6 bases). The CDR3 extends over 13 amino acids. Trimming pared 4 bases from V and 2 bases from J, leaving 6 bases between. Germline CDR1 is KGHSH and CDR2 is LQKENI. The CDR3 sequence: CASSRTGNQPQHF. CDR3 nucleotide sequence: TGTGCCAGCTCACGGACAGGCAATCAGCCCCAGCATTTT.

J is TRBJ2-7 and V is TRBV7-2; TRBD1 matches at 9 bases. Germline V gene data show CDR1 as SGHTA and CDR2 as FQGNSA. J was trimmed by 4 bases and V by 6 bases; bases with no gene match: 4. The CDR3 extends over 13 amino acids. The CDR3: CASSPTGGYEQYF. The CDR3, as DNA: TGTGCCAGCAGTCCGACAGGGGGGTACGAGCAGTACTTC.

The chain has TRBV5-1 and TRBJ2-1, with TRBD2 matching 8 bases. Germline values: CDR1 SGHRS, CDR2 YFSETQ. The V segment lost 7 bases and the J segment 8 bases; nucleotides outside the gene matches: 8. The CDR3 runs 13 residues. CDR3 sequence: CASRVSGIDEQFF. As DNA, the CDR3 is TGCGCCAGCCGCGTTAGCGGGATCGATGAGCAGTTCTTC. The full variable domain, in which reference TRBV5-1 and TRBJ2-1 provide the parts outside the CDR3, is KAGVTQTPRYLIKTRGQQVTLSCSPISGHRSVSWYQQTPGQGLQFLFEYFSETQRNKGNFPGRFSGRQFSNSRSEMNVSTLELGDSALYLCASRVSGIDEQFFGPGTRLTVL.

This chain connects TRBV5-4 to TRBJ1-1; D is uncertain. This CDR3 has 14 amino acids. Trimming took 0 bases from V and 0 from J, leaving 6 bases between them. CDR1 is SGHNT, CDR2 YYREEE, per germline (reference sequence). In DNA form, the CDR3 reads TGTGCCAGCAGCTTGGCCCAGATGAACACTGAAGCTTTCTTT. As protein: CASSLAQMNTEAFF.

The chain links TRBV18 to TRBJ2-3; the D gene is possibly TRBD2 (5 bases). V lost 5 bases and J lost 3, with 12 bases in between. There are 14 residues in the CDR3. Germline CDR1 reads KGHSH; CDR2 reads LQKENI. The CDR3 reads CASSGSAVTDTQYF. For the CDR3, the DNA is TGTGCCAGCTCAGGTTCAGCGGTTACAGATACGCAGTATTTT. The whole variable domain, filled in from reference TRBV18 and TRBJ2-3, reads NAGVMQNPRHLVRRRGQEARLRCSPMKGHSHVYWYRQLPEEGLKFMVYLQKENIIDESGMPKERFSAEFPKEGPSILRIQQVVRGDSAAYFCASSGSAVTDTQYFGPGTRLTVL.

The chain combines TRBV7-9 with TRBJ2-7; D is unclear. Trimming shortened V by 3 bases and J by 5 bases, and 11 bases separated the two germline ends. The CDR3 has 13 residues. In germline, CDR1 is SEHNR, CDR2 FQNEAQ (reference sequence). CDR3 in amino acids: CASSLEFRDEQYF. CDR3 bases: TGTGCCAGCAGCTTGGAGTTCCGGGACGAGCAGTACTTC.

This chain links TRBV19 with TRBJ2-1; 8 bases align to TRBD2. Germline CDR1 reads LNHDA; CDR2 reads SQIVND (reference sequence). After removal of 1 base from V and 15 bases from J, the junction contained 8 bases not matched to a gene. The CDR3 loop spans 13 amino acids. In nucleotides, the CDR3 is TGTGCCAGTAGTATAGGCGAGCGGGGGCGAGTGTTCTTC. Its translation: CASSIGERGRVFF.

This clone occurred a few times. The rearrangement joins TRBV6-2 or TRBV6-3 to TRBJ1-4; D may be TRBD1 (5 bases). V lost 4 bases and J 3 bases, leaving 12 bases between the germline ends. Germline V lookup: CDR1 MNHEY, CDR2 SVGEGT. The CDR3 is made up of 15 amino acids. CDR3: CASSSKGLPNEKLFF. The CDR3 DNA reads TGTGCCAGCAGTTCCAAGGGGTTGCCTAATGAAAAACTGTTTTTT.

The chain employs TRBV14 and TRBJ1-4, with D maybe TRBD1 (6 bases). The germline CDR1 and CDR2 sequences are SGHDN and FVKESK. The CDR3 is 17 amino acids. V was pared by 2 bases and J by 8 bases, with 21 bases between. CDR3 DNA sequence: TGTGCCAGCAGCCAAAATACTGTCACAGGGCGAGACGAAAAACTGTTTTTT. It translates to CASSQNTVTGRDEKLFF.

The V call is TRBV18, the J call TRBJ1-1; a weak D match, TRBD1 (5 bases). Trimming took 6 bases from V and 2 from J, leaving 16 bases between them. CDR3 size: 15 residues. Looked up from germline, CDR1 is KGHSH and CDR2 is LQKENI. This CDR3 reads CASSAGGGVNTEAFF. The CDR3 bases are TGTGCCAGCTCCGCGGGGGGGGGAGTAAACACTGAAGCTTTCTTT.

The V gene is TRBV10-3, the J gene TRBJ1-5; the match to TRBD1 covers 11 bases. Germline V gene sequence: CDR1 ENHRY, CDR2 SYGVKD. The CDR3 spans 18 residues. J was trimmed by 4 bases and V by 1 base; bases with no gene match: 9. CDR3 loop: CAISEFGQGARGNQPQHF. For the CDR3, the DNA is TGTGCCATCAGTGAGTTTGGACAGGGGGCGCGGGGTAATCAGCCCCAGCATTTT.

The rearrangement links TRBV2 to TRBJ2-6; possibly TRBD2 for D (6 bases). Germline V gene lookup returns CDR1 SNHLY and CDR2 FYNNEI. V shed 5 bases and J shed 2 bases, with 19 bases lying between them. This CDR3 comprises 18 residues. The DNA of the CDR3 is TGTGCCAGCAGTTTAACCCGTGGGACTTCCGCTGGGGCCAACGTCCTGACTTTC. It codes for CASSLTRGTSAGANVLTF.

The rearrangement joins TRBV18 to TRBJ1-4; TRBD1 is a possible D gene (6 bases). The CDR3 consists of 14 residues. V lost 6 bases, J lost 8 bases, and 16 bases lay in between. Germline V CDR1 and CDR2: KGHSH, LQKENI. The CDR3 spells CASSPGTLKEKLFF. The CDR3 DNA follows: TGTGCCAGCTCCCCCGGGACACTGAAGGAAAAACTGTTTTTT. Full variable domain (remainder filled in from reference TRBV18 and TRBJ1-4): NAGVMQNPRHLVRRRGQEARLRCSPMKGHSHVYWYRQLPEEGLKFMVYLQKENIIDESGMPKERFSAEFPKEGPSILRIQQVVRGDSAAYFCASSPGTLKEKLFFGSGTQLSVL.

V gene TRBV2 combines with J gene TRBJ1-2, with D maybe TRBD1 (6 bases). Per germline, CDR1 SNHLY and CDR2 FYNNEI. The CDR3 covers 15 residues. Trimming shortened V by 0 bases and J by 8 bases, and 16 bases separated the two germline ends. The CDR3, as DNA: TGTGCCAGCAGTGAAGCAGCGCGGCAGGGGAGCGGCTACACCTTC. Protein product: CASSEAARQGSGYTF. Using reference TRBV2 and TRBJ1-2 for the parts outside the CDR3, the full variable domain is EPEVTQTPSHQVTQMGQEVILRCVPISNHLYFYWYRQILGQKVEFLVSFYNNEISEKSEIFDDQFSVERPDGSNFTLKIRSTKLEDSAMYFCASSEAARQGSGYTFGSGTRLTVV.

The chain recombines TRBV10-3 with TRBJ1-6; D unresolved. The germline gives CDR1 ENHRY, CDR2 SYGVKD. The CDR3 spans 15 residues. V lost 7 bases and J 0 bases, leaving 10 bases between the germline ends. CDR3 coding DNA: TGTGCCATCATGCGGGATGGCTCCTATAATTCACCCCTCCACTTT. It is translated as CAIMRDGSYNSPLHF.

This chain uses TRBV5-6 with TRBJ1-3, with a possible D match to TRBD1 (5 bases). Germline lookup yields CDR1 SGHDT and CDR2 YYEEEE. The CDR3 has 15 amino acids. V lost 1 base and J 0 bases, leaving 8 bases between the germline ends. CDR3 in DNA: TGTGCCAGCAGCTTGCGGGGGAGCTCTGGAAACACCATATATTTT. This sequence encodes CASSLRGSSGNTIYF.